The sequence of this T cell receptor (beta chain) was determined in a study of early T cells in non-severe SARS-CoV-2 infection (dated by TCRdb to the early 2020s). About the full investigation: Because TCR sequencing was done on bulk RNA from unsorted whole blood, the alpha and beta chains could not be paired. Findings and caveats that apply to the study as a whole: VDJdb matching was skewed toward anti-spike CD8 responses and likely underestimated virus-specific expansions by missing private and CD4 specificities.

Library creation used 5' RACE. TCRdb records NextSeq 500 as the sequencer. Unique molecular identifiers were attached to individual cDNA molecules in the TCR library protocol so that sequencing error and PCR bias could be corrected. Sequencing covered both TCR alpha and beta chains, and within each sample the abundances of alpha and beta sequences were tightly co-correlated. In the original analysis: Decombinator V4 was used to perform V gene, J gene and CDR3 annotation of TCR sequences. Expanded TCRs were defined as changing significantly between any two time points under a Poisson model with p below 0.0001. TCR abundances were normalised to the total number of TCRs sequenced in each sample and reported as counts per million. MAIT TCRs were defined by TRAV1-2 paired with TRAJ12, TRAJ20 or TRAJ33, and iNKT TCRs by TRAV10 paired with TRAJ18. VDJdb, accessed on 1 November 2021, was searched for TCRs annotated for CMV, EBV and SARS-CoV-2, and TCRs annotated for more than one antigen were excluded. TCRdb reanalyzed the raw reads on its own, using fastp at Q25 for trimming and MiXCR for clone calling, and kept in-frame beta chains. Rows with one shared CDR3 protein collapse into an entry with the most common genes and DNA. V and J calls and clone size were set by TCRdb, not the authors. The sample contains roughly 30,000 distinct CDR3 sequences, 4.5% to 7% of them found a single time. Together, the top ten hold roughly 13% of the sample.

To note about this clonotype: The specificity of this receptor is unknown. There are no base qualities to consult, and no much larger clone falls within one base.

The study was a case-control design nested within a healthcare worker cohort in London, UK, with weekly nasopharyngeal swab PCR tests and blood sampling. Healthcare workers were recruited during the week of the UK lockdown, between 23 and 31 March 2020, and followed weekly for up to 16 weeks. Germline trimming: 5 bases from V, 5 bases from J; junction bases outside gene matches: 12. CDR1 SGHAT and CDR2 FQNNGV were looked up in the germline V gene. There are 17 amino acids in the CDR3, from cysteine to phenylalanine inclusive. The only DNA kept is the CDR3, 51 bases in frame from the first base. This sequence was found in an adult who was a healthcare worker with PCR-confirmed SARS-CoV-2 infection or an uninfected control (not recorded which). Here the chain combines TRBV11-2 and TRBJ2-7, with 13 bases in between that match TRBD2. The specimen was whole blood. Here is the DNA: TGTGCCAGCAGCCTCCTCAAGACTAGCGGGGGGCCCCACGAGCAGTACTTC. This yields the protein CASSLLKTSGGPHEQYF.